This entry features one TCR beta chain sequence. Its antigen remains unidentified. PCR used 60 Vbeta primers and 13 Jbeta primers. Clones were read by immunoSEQ multiplex PCR, and TCRdb kept only the in-frame ones, dropping some. The repertoire holds about 160,000 clones, with around three quarters as singletons. The data were obtained in a study of cytomegalovirus exposure and HLA in healthy donors. Notes on the study in general: Productive rates of about 90% or about 30% were seen for most TCR beta V segments in an earlier analysis.

From germline, CDR1 is MRHNA and CDR2 SNTAGT. The V gene lost 7 bases and the J gene lost 7 bases, with 25 bases spanning the gap. The length of the CDR3 is 16 residues. This receptor was obtained from a man aged 35-49 years in good health and CMV-seropositive. This chain uses TRBV6-4 with TRBJ1-2; D not certain. The sample was PBMCs. The CDR3 spells CASTEWVGLLWGGYTF. The CDR3 DNA is TGTGCCAGCACCGAATGGGTCGGACTCCTCTGGGGTGGCTACACCTTC.